This TCR beta chain was obtained from a study of blood T cell repertoires in COVID-19. Overall study: The United States, Italy and Spain supplied acute and convalescent COVID-19 samples.

The repertoire was sequenced with immunoSEQ multiplex PCR; TCRdb's copy has only in-frame clones and lacks some. The repertoire holds about 170,000 clones, with roughly 80% as singletons. From germline, CDR1 is SGHTA and CDR2 FQGNSA. The CDR3 is 14 amino acids. The V end was cut by 1 base, the J end by 3 bases, with 10 bases between. Input material: peripheral blood. The chain uses TRBV7-2 and TRBJ2-7; D remains unclear. This TCR derives from a woman aged 80 or over with acute or convalescent COVID-19. CDR3 loop: CASSLGAENYEQYF. CDR3 DNA sequence: TGTGCCAGCAGCTTAGGGGCAGAAAACTACGAGCAGTACTTC.